The 10 T cell receptor beta chains listed next were all sequenced from one sample in a study of shared clonotypes between healthy human individuals. Clones were read by immunoSEQ multiplex PCR, and TCRdb kept only the in-frame ones, dropping some. Seen here are some 1,600,000 clones, around 98% observed once, and the top ten hold 0.4% to 0.55%. Sequencing used naive CD4+ T cells sorted from blood. Subset meaning: CD45RA+ positively selected. The receptors derive from a man in his thirties or forties in good health.

J is TRBJ2-2 and V is TRBV28; maybe TRBD2 (7 bases). The germline V and J ends were trimmed by 10 bases and 6 bases, with 24 bases remaining between them. The CDR3 totals 16 residues. The germline gives CDR1 MDHEN, CDR2 SYDVKM. Here the CDR3 reads CATARGREIRAGELFF. Here the CDR3 DNA reads TGTGCCACTGCCCGGGGGCGGGAGATCCGCGCCGGGGAGCTGTTTTTT.

The gene calls are TRBV19 and TRBJ1-2, with D possibly TRBD1 on 5 matching bases. This CDR3 comprises 16 residues. Trimming removed 5 bases at V and 1 base at J, with 17 bases between. In germline, CDR1 is LNHDA, CDR2 SQIVND (reference sequence). Here the CDR3 reads CASSPGFQGLNYGYTF. CDR3 coding DNA: TGTGCCAGTAGTCCAGGGTTCCAAGGCCTTAACTATGGCTACACCTTC.

The V call is TRBV5-4, the J call TRBJ2-7, with TRBD2 matching over 7 bases. This CDR3 comprises 17 residues. The V gene's germline CDR1 is SGHNT and CDR2 YYREEE (reference sequence). V lost 2 bases, J lost 0 bases, and 11 bases stayed unmatched. The CDR3: CASSFGGRASFSYEQYF. The CDR3 DNA follows: TGTGCCAGCAGCTTTGGGGGGAGGGCCTCTTTCTCCTACGAGCAGTACTTC.

The genes are TRBV10-1 and TRBJ2-7, with TRBD2 matching over 11 bases. The CDR3 consists of 14 residues. Germline lookup yields CDR1 WNHNN and CDR2 SYGVQD (reference sequence). The V segment lost 0 bases and the J segment 7 bases; nucleotides outside the gene matches: 2. CDR3 amino acids: CASSESGTSGEQYF. The DNA of the CDR3 is TGCGCCAGCAGTGAGTCCGGGACTAGCGGTGAGCAGTACTTC.

The genes are TRBV28 and TRBJ1-2; 7 nucleotides match TRBD1. There are 16 residues in the CDR3. J gave up 4 bases and V 8 bases, and 16 bases lay outside the gene matches. Germline loops: CDR1 MDHEN, CDR2 SYDVKM. The CDR3 sequence: CASQERDREYGYGYTF. The CDR3 nucleotides are TGTGCCAGCCAAGAAAGAGACAGGGAGTACGGCTATGGCTACACCTTC.

The rearrangement uses TRBV18 and TRBJ2-1; no firm D call. Germline-derived CDR1 and CDR2 are KGHSH and LQKENI. This CDR3 is 14 amino acids long. V was clipped by 0 bases and J by 0 bases, with 3 bases between them. The DNA of the CDR3 is TGTGCCAGCTCACCACCAGCCTCCTACAATGAGCAGTTCTTC. This encodes CASSPPASYNEQFF. Complete variable domain (other parts from reference TRBV18 and TRBJ2-1): NAGVMQNPRHLVRRRGQEARLRCSPMKGHSHVYWYRQLPEEGLKFMVYLQKENIIDESGMPKERFSAEFPKEGPSILRIQQVVRGDSAAYFCASSPPASYNEQFFGPGTRLTVL.

In its sample, this clone was seen once. The V call is TRBV5-1, the J call TRBJ1-1; D is unclear. Deletions cut 2 bases from V and 4 bases from J, with 9 bases between. Germline assignment: CDR1 SGHRS and CDR2 YFSETQ. The CDR3 has 13 residues. The CDR3 is CASSFEGPTEAFF. As DNA, the CDR3 is TGCGCCAGCAGCTTCGAGGGTCCCACTGAAGCTTTCTTT.

The chain uses TRBV5-1 and TRBJ1-2; 7 bases match TRBD1. J was trimmed by 8 bases and V by 5 bases; bases with no gene match: 15. Germline assignment: CDR1 SGHRS and CDR2 YFSETQ. This CDR3 has 15 residues. The CDR3 reads CASREGTGTATGYTF. The CDR3, as DNA: TGCGCCAGCAGGGAAGGAACCGGGACAGCCACGGGCTACACCTTC.

V is TRBV5-1 and J is TRBJ2-5; D remains ambiguous. V lost 4 bases to trimming and J lost 5 bases, with 15 bases between them. CDR3 length: 14 residues. Per the germline V gene, CDR1 is SGHRS and CDR2 is YFSETQ. Written as DNA, the CDR3 is TGCGCCAGCAGCGCCTCGAGTGGGCGGGAGACCCAGTACTTC. Residues: CASSASSGRETQYF. The complete variable domain, with remaining parts taken from reference TRBV5-1 and TRBJ2-5, reads KAGVTQTPRYLIKTRGQQVTLSCSPISGHRSVSWYQQTPGQGLQFLFEYFSETQRNKGNFPGRFSGRQFSNSRSEMNVSTLELGDSALYLCASSASSGRETQYFGPGTRLLVL.

The chain links TRBV2 to TRBJ2-7, with 7 nucleotides matching TRBD2. This CDR3 is 12 amino acids long. J gave up 5 bases and V 8 bases, and 6 bases lay outside the gene matches. CDR1 SNHLY and CDR2 FYNNEI come from the germline V gene. The CDR3 region has the DNA TGTGCCAGCGAGACGGGAGGCGACGAGCAGTACTTC. Translation gives CASETGGDEQYF.